The 28 T cell receptor beta chains below were found in one sample sequenced in a study of PD-1 blockade in classical Hodgkin lymphoma. The patients all showed relapse after autologous stem cell transplantation, while their brentuximab vedotin exposure varied. Magnetic negative selection was used to purify CD8+ T cells from thawed PBMCs. Using immunoSEQ multiplex PCR, the repertoire was profiled, and TCRdb retains in-frame clones only, with some absent. Counted here are about 8,200 clones, roughly 84% occurring once; the ten biggest clones make up 22%. Sequenced material: CD8+ T cells from blood, taken at baseline. The receptors were gathered from a human donor with classical Hodgkin lymphoma.

V and J are TRBV7-9 and TRBJ2-1; tentative D call: TRBD2 (6 bases). Germline loops: CDR1 SEHNR, CDR2 FQNEAQ (reference sequence). This CDR3 is 15 amino acids long. Trimming removed 0 bases at V and 3 bases at J, with 9 bases between. CDR3 nucleotide sequence: TGTGCCAGCAGCTTAGCGTTCGGGAGCTACAATGAGCAGTTCTTC. This codes for CASSLAFGSYNEQFF.

The V and J genes are TRBV7-9 and TRBJ2-2; no clear D gene. Germline lookup yields CDR1 SEHNR and CDR2 FQNEAQ (reference sequence). Deletions cut 4 bases from V and 8 bases from J, with 8 bases between. The CDR3 covers 12 residues. CDR3 nucleotide sequence: TGTGCCAGCAGCTCTCACGCGGGGGAGCTGTTTTTT. Its translation is CASSSHAGELFF.

The chain employs TRBV15 and TRBJ2-1; D tentatively fits TRBD1 or TRBD2 (5 bases each). CDR3 size: 14 residues. Germline CDR1 is LNHNV and CDR2 is YYDKDF (reference sequence). The V and J ends lost 4 bases and 2 bases respectively, with 9 bases between them. CDR3 nucleotide sequence: TGTGCCACCAGCAAGGGACCCCCCTACAATGAGCAGTTCTTC. Translation: CATSKGPPYNEQFF. Based on the CDR3 plus reference TRBV15 and TRBJ2-1, the full variable domain is DAMVIQNPRYQVTQFGKPVTLSCSQTLNHNVMYWYQQKSSQAPKLLFHYYDKDFNNEADTPDNFQSRRPNTSFCFLDIRSPGLGDTAMYLCATSKGPPYNEQFFGPGTRLTVL.

The gene calls are TRBV9 and TRBJ2-7; D not certain. The V end lost 0 bases, the J end lost 2 bases, and 6 bases lay between the germline ends. This CDR3 contains 13 residues. Germline lookup yields CDR1 SGDLS and CDR2 YYNGEE. The DNA for the CDR3 is TGTGCCAGCAGCGTAGGTCCAACCTACGAGCAGTACTTC. It translates to CASSVGPTYEQYF.

This clone was detected a few times. J is TRBJ2-7 and V is TRBV13; 7 nucleotides match TRBD1. The CDR3 consists of 15 residues. The V gene's germline CDR1 is PRHDT and CDR2 FYEKMQ (reference sequence). J lost 2 bases, V lost 4 bases, and 8 bases had no gene match. The CDR3: CASSSGQDLTYEQYF. The CDR3 coding sequence is TGTGCCAGCAGCTCCGGACAGGATTTAACCTACGAGCAGTACTTC.

The V and J genes are TRBV7-6 and TRBJ2-2, with 8 bases matching TRBD1. The CDR3 sequence is 17 residues long. Germline V gene data show CDR1 as SGHVS and CDR2 as FNYEAQ. V shed 5 bases, J shed 2 bases, and the junction held 10 bases outside the gene matches. CDR3 protein: CASSIRQQGGNTGELFF. The CDR3 coding sequence is TGTGCCAGCAGCATACGTCAACAGGGGGGAAACACCGGGGAGCTGTTTTTT.

The genes are TRBV4-1 and TRBJ2-5; possible D gene TRBD2, 6 bases. The germline CDR1 and CDR2 sequences are MGHRA and YSYEKL. V lost 3 bases, J lost 4 bases, and 21 bases lay in between. The CDR3 totals 17 residues. CDR3 nucleotide sequence: TGCGCCAGCAGCCACCCCGTTGTCGGGGGTAGCGGAGAGACCCAGTACTTC. This codes for CASSHPVVGGSGETQYF.

This clone turned up a few times. The rearrangement links TRBV6-5 to TRBJ2-1; D might be TRBD1 (6 bases). The CDR3 has 14 residues. The germline gives CDR1 MNHEY, CDR2 SVGAGI. V lost 7 bases to trimming and J lost 4 bases, with 14 bases between them. The CDR3 spells CASTDRDTYNEQFF. The CDR3 DNA follows: TGTGCCAGCACCGATAGGGACACATACAATGAGCAGTTCTTC.

CDR3 region: CASSAAKNIQYF. The CDR3 DNA follows: TGTGCCAGCAGTGCAGCCAAAAACATTCAGTACTTC. The rearrangement links TRBV2 to TRBJ2-4; D is unclear. The V gene lost 4 bases and the J gene lost 0 bases, with 1 base spanning the gap. CDR3 size: 12 residues. Germline V gene lookup returns CDR1 SNHLY and CDR2 FYNNEI.

The genes are TRBV7-9 and TRBJ2-7; D is perhaps TRBD2 (7 bases). Germline CDR1 reads SEHNR; CDR2 reads FQNEAQ (reference sequence). CDR3 length: 16 residues. V shed 5 bases and J shed 5 bases, with 22 bases lying between them. The CDR3 loop is CASSPTRGDKVNEQYF. CDR3 nucleotides: TGTGCCAGCAGCCCCACCCGGGGGGACAAGGTTAACGAGCAGTACTTC. The variable domain in full, completed from reference TRBV7-9 and TRBJ2-7, reads DTGVSQNPRHKITKRGQNVTFRCDPISEHNRLYWYRQTLGQGPEFLTYFQNEAQLEKSRLLSDRFSAERPKGSFSTLEIQRTEQGDSAMYLCASSPTRGDKVNEQYFGPGTRLTVT.

This clone appeared a single time. The chain carries TRBV2 and TRBJ2-7; D call uncertain. Between the trimmed V and J ends, which lost 4 bases and 3 bases, there was a span of 13 bases. CDR1 is SNHLY, CDR2 FYNNEI, per germline. The CDR3 spans 14 residues. CDR3 in amino acids: CASSAKAAYYEQYF. CDR3 nucleotide sequence: TGTGCCAGCAGTGCTAAAGCAGCGTACTACGAGCAGTACTTC.

The gene calls are TRBV5-6 and TRBJ1-2; TRBD1 matches 7 bases. With V trimmed by 1 base and J by 3 bases, 3 bases remained unmatched. Germline CDR1 is SGHDT and CDR2 is YYEEEE. The CDR3 contains 14 residues. CDR3 residues: CASSLWQGDYGYTF. CDR3 DNA: TGTGCCAGCAGCTTGTGGCAGGGGGACTATGGCTACACCTTC. The complete variable domain, with remaining parts taken from reference TRBV5-6 and TRBJ1-2, reads DAGVTQSPTHLIKTRGQQVTLRCSPKSGHDTVSWYQQALGQGPQFIFQYYEEEERQRGNFPDRFSGHQFPNYSSELNVNALLLGDSALYLCASSLWQGDYGYTFGSGTRLTVV.

This rearrangement joins TRBV7-9 to TRBJ2-1, with TRBD2 identical over 8 bases. The CDR3 contains 12 residues. J gave up 10 bases and V 4 bases, and 3 bases lay outside the gene matches. CDR1 is SEHNR, CDR2 FQNEAQ, per germline (reference sequence). CDR3 DNA: TGTGCCAGCAGCTCGGGGGGGCACGAGCAGTTCTTC. The encoded protein is CASSSGGHEQFF.

The rearrangement uses TRBV11-2 and TRBJ1-1; D uncertain. The V gene's germline CDR1 is SGHAT and CDR2 FQNNGV. V lost 5 bases and J lost 5, with 9 bases in between. The CDR3 totals 12 residues. The CDR3 region is CASSEVGTEAFF. CDR3 nucleotides: TGTGCCAGCAGCGAAGTAGGGACTGAAGCTTTCTTT.

J is TRBJ1-1 and V is TRBV2, with D possibly matching TRBD1 (6 bases). Germline V gene data show CDR1 as SNHLY and CDR2 as FYNNEI. V lost 1 base and J lost 1, with 16 bases in between. There are 17 residues in the CDR3. The CDR3 sequence: CASSEVVFAQGNTEAFF. CDR3 coding DNA: TGTGCCAGCAGTGAAGTTGTATTCGCACAGGGGAACACTGAAGCTTTCTTT.

This clone was found a few times. This rearrangement joins TRBV15 to TRBJ1-1; D might be TRBD1 (5 bases). The V end was cut by 9 bases, the J end by 1 base, with 12 bases between. The germline V gene has CDR1 LNHNV and CDR2 YYDKDF (reference sequence). This CDR3 has 13 residues. CDR3 coding DNA: TGTGCCACTTCAGGGATGAAGAACACTGAAGCTTTCTTT. This translates into CATSGMKNTEAFF. Full variable domain (remainder filled in from reference TRBV15 and TRBJ1-1): DAMVIQNPRYQVTQFGKPVTLSCSQTLNHNVMYWYQQKSSQAPKLLFHYYDKDFNNEADTPDNFQSRRPNTSFCFLDIRSPGLGDTAMYLCATSGMKNTEAFFGQGTRLTVV.

The chain links TRBV30 to TRBJ2-6, with TRBD1 matching 8 bases. The CDR3 is made up of 15 amino acids. The ends lost 5 bases at V and 3 bases at J; junction bases unmatched: 6. Germline V gives CDR1 GTSNPN, CDR2 SVGIG (reference sequence). The CDR3 nucleotides read TGTGCCTGGTCGGACAGGGTCCTTGGGGCCAACGTCCTGACTTTC. This sequence encodes CAWSDRVLGANVLTF.

This clone was counted a few times. The J gene is TRBJ1-3, the V gene TRBV4-1; D unclear. Germline-derived CDR1 and CDR2 are MGHRA and YSYEKL. Trimming removed 2 bases at V and 0 bases at J, with 8 bases between. This CDR3 comprises 15 residues. The CDR3: CASSQSRSSGNTIYF. The CDR3 coding sequence is TGCGCCAGCAGCCAATCGAGAAGCTCTGGAAACACCATATATTTT.

This chain joins TRBV7-9 and TRBJ2-7; D remains ambiguous. The CDR3 spans 14 residues. CDR1 is SEHNR and CDR2 is FQNEAQ in the germline V gene (reference sequence). V was shortened by 3 bases and J by 0 bases, with 9 bases between the two germline ends. This CDR3 is CASSFGLVSYEQYF. The DNA for the CDR3 is TGTGCCAGCAGCTTCGGCCTGGTCTCCTACGAGCAGTACTTC.

The chain couples TRBV29-1 to TRBJ2-7; D uncertain. The CDR3 is 11 residues long. Germline V gene sequence: CDR1 SQVTM, CDR2 ANQGSEA. V was trimmed by 1 base and J by 1 base, leaving 2 bases between them. The chain's CDR3 is CSVEGSYEQYF. The CDR3 DNA sequence: TGCAGCGTTGAAGGTTCCTACGAGCAGTACTTC.

The table lists this clone with a count of one. The V and J genes are TRBV19 and TRBJ2-1; maybe TRBD2 (6 bases). From germline, CDR1 is LNHDA and CDR2 SQIVND (reference sequence). Trimming removed 1 base at V and 4 bases at J, with 11 bases between. The CDR3 spans 15 residues. Written as DNA, the CDR3 is TGTGCCAGTAGTATAGGGTGGACTACTTACAATGAGCAGTTCTTC. It is translated as CASSIGWTTYNEQFF.

The chain is built from TRBV5-1 and TRBJ2-3; 9 nucleotides line up with TRBD2. Looked up from germline, CDR1 is SGHRS and CDR2 is YFSETQ. The CDR3 covers 15 residues. The ends lost 5 bases at V and 5 bases at J; junction bases unmatched: 9. The CDR3 sequence is CASRVAGGFEDTQYF. The DNA for the CDR3 is TGCGCCAGCAGAGTGGCGGGAGGGTTTGAAGATACGCAGTATTTT.

This sequence joins TRBV5-5 and TRBJ2-2, with D possibly being TRBD1 (5 bases). From germline, CDR1 is SGHKS and CDR2 YYEKEE (reference sequence). With 0 bases removed from V and 2 bases from J, the gap between germline ends came to 8 bases. The CDR3 loop spans 15 amino acids. The CDR3 region has the DNA TGTGCCAGCAGCTTGGGTCAGGGCAACACCGGGGAGCTGTTTTTT. This gives the protein CASSLGQGNTGELFF.

This chain uses TRBV28 with TRBJ1-6; no clear D. V gave up 5 bases and J gave up 1 base, with 15 bases separating them. CDR3 size: 17 residues. Germline loops: CDR1 MDHEN, CDR2 SYDVKM. The CDR3 DNA follows: TGTGCCAGCAGTAGGGTATTTCCCGATTCCTATAATTCACCCCTCCACTTT. Translating gives CASSRVFPDSYNSPLHF. Full variable domain (missing parts from reference TRBV28 and TRBJ1-6): DVKVTQSSRYLVKRTGEKVFLECVQDMDHENMFWYRQDPGLGLRLIYFSYDVKMKEKGDIPEGYSVSREKKERFSLILESASTNQTSMYLCASSRVFPDSYNSPLHFGNGTRLTVT.

This chain uses TRBV28 with TRBJ2-7; D is unresolved. This CDR3 is 12 amino acids long. CDR1 and CDR2 (germline): MDHEN, SYDVKM. V dropped 4 bases and J dropped 2 bases, with 6 bases sitting between them. This chain's CDR3 is CASSSPPYEQYF. In DNA form, the CDR3 reads TGTGCCAGCAGTTCGCCCCCCTACGAGCAGTACTTC.

The rearrangement joins TRBV4-2 to TRBJ2-2; TRBD2 matches 11 bases. The CDR3 loop spans 16 amino acids. CDR1 and CDR2 from the germline V gene are LGHNA and YNFKEQ. Trimming took 10 bases from V and 4 from J; bases not matched to a gene: 11. The CDR3 DNA is TGTGCCACCTCAGCCCCTAGCGGGGGGACCACCGGGGAGCTGTTTTTT. Protein product: CATSAPSGGTTGELFF.

The rearrangement links TRBV7-9 to TRBJ2-2; TRBD2 agrees at 10 bases. V lost 0 bases to trimming and J lost 6 bases; unmatched junction nucleotides: 4. Germline V gives CDR1 SEHNR, CDR2 FQNEAQ (reference sequence). This CDR3 comprises 16 residues. Here the CDR3 DNA reads TGTGCCAGCAGCTTAGCGCGAGCGGGAGGGCCCGGGGAGCTGTTTTTT. Translating it yields CASSLARAGGPGELFF.

This clone was observed a single time. The rearrangement uses TRBV5-1 and TRBJ2-7; D perhaps matches TRBD2 (5 bases). The CDR3 sequence is 15 residues long. Trimming pared 4 bases from V and 2 bases from J, leaving 16 bases between. Germline CDR1 SGHRS, CDR2 YFSETQ. The CDR3 coding sequence is TGCGCCAGCAGCCCATCAGCGGATTTCGCCTACGAGCAGTACTTC. Translation gives CASSPSADFAYEQYF. Based on the CDR3 plus reference TRBV5-1 and TRBJ2-7, the full variable domain is KAGVTQTPRYLIKTRGQQVTLSCSPISGHRSVSWYQQTPGQGLQFLFEYFSETQRNKGNFPGRFSGRQFSNSRSEMNVSTLELGDSALYLCASSPSADFAYEQYFGPGTRLTVT.